This entry describes one T cell receptor (beta chain). The antigen remains unidentified. This record comes from a study of T-cell memory formation after mild COVID-19. This CDR3 is built from 14 residues. Trimming removed 5 bases from V and 7 bases from J; junction bases left unmatched: 10. From the 5' RACE reads, TCRdb called clonotypes with MiXCR, one entry per CDR3 protein. The data contain fewer than 60,000 distinct CDR3 sequences, around 30% of them singletons. Study-level results: Most CD4+ clones that shrank were in CM and EM, while CD8+ ones turned up in EMRA.

The chain combines TRBV12-3 or TRBV12-4 with TRBJ1-1, with TRBD1 matching over 7 bases. This clonotype originated in a young man who had mild COVID-19 (a few samples of this study predate the infection). Cell type and time point are not known. Source material: PBMCs or a T cell subset sorted from them (not recorded which). CDR3 loop: CASSLHDRENEAFF. The CDR3 nucleotides read TGTGCCAGCAGTCTTCACGACAGGGAGAATGAAGCTTTCTTT.